These 32 T cell receptor beta chains were sequenced from one sample in a study of neoadjuvant anti-PD-1 for oral cavity cancer. Time point in this sample: after neoadjuvant nivolumab, at surgical resection. Measured with immunoSEQ multiplex PCR; TCRdb has only the in-frame clones, and not every one. Here the sample spans roughly 15,000 clones, roughly 79% being singletons. The sample here was PBMCs, taken after nivolumab (anti-PD-1) treatment. All receptors come from a person aged 40 to 85 with oral cavity squamous cell carcinoma.

This rearrangement joins TRBV6-5 to TRBJ2-1; D may be TRBD2 (7 bases). The CDR3 is 16 residues long. Germline CDR1 reads MNHEY; CDR2 reads SVGAGI. The ends were cut back, 2 bases at V and 5 bases at J, with 16 bases in the middle. This CDR3 is CASSYGTRGGHNEQFF. CDR3 DNA sequence: TGTGCCAGCAGTTACGGGACCAGGGGAGGGCACAATGAGCAGTTCTTC.

The rearrangement uses TRBV27 and TRBJ2-7; 11 positions match TRBD2. V was pared by 6 bases and J by 2 bases, with 3 bases of the junction left unmatched. The CDR3 has 14 amino acids. CDR1 is MNHEY, CDR2 SMNVEV, per germline (reference sequence). This chain's CDR3 is CASRGTSGPYEQYF. CDR3 DNA: TGTGCCAGCAGGGGGACTAGCGGCCCCTACGAGCAGTACTTC.

The V call is TRBV5-1, the J call TRBJ2-1, with TRBD2 matching 7 bases. Germline loops: CDR1 SGHRS, CDR2 YFSETQ. The CDR3 totals 15 residues. Unmatched junction bases numbered 4, after V lost 0 bases and J lost 4 bases. CDR3 in amino acids: CASSLEGGPYNEQFF. CDR3 coding DNA: TGCGCCAGCAGCTTGGAGGGAGGGCCGTACAATGAGCAGTTCTTC. Looking up the rest from reference TRBV5-1 and TRBJ2-1 gives the full variable domain: KAGVTQTPRYLIKTRGQQVTLSCSPISGHRSVSWYQQTPGQGLQFLFEYFSETQRNKGNFPGRFSGRQFSNSRSEMNVSTLELGDSALYLCASSLEGGPYNEQFFGPGTRLTVL.

This clone was picked up one time. This chain uses TRBV6-5 with TRBJ1-2; D is unclear. CDR1 MNHEY and CDR2 SVGAGI come from the germline V gene. Trimming took off 6 bases at V and 1 base at J, with 9 bases between the two ends. This CDR3 comprises 13 residues. CDR3 amino acids: CASSPGNNYGYTF. The CDR3 DNA follows: TGTGCCAGCAGCCCCGGAAATAACTATGGCTACACCTTC.

V is TRBV11-2 and J is TRBJ2-2; 12 nucleotides line up with TRBD1. The CDR3 has 16 residues. Germline V gene data show CDR1 as SGHAT and CDR2 as FQNNGV. V lost 6 bases to trimming and J lost 7 bases; unmatched junction nucleotides: 9. As DNA, the CDR3 is TGTGCCAGCAGTTTTCGGGACAGGGGGCAAATCGGGGAGCTGTTTTTT. Translating gives CASSFRDRGQIGELFF.

This clone is a singleton in its sample. V and J are TRBV6-5 and TRBJ1-2; D not resolved. Trimming stripped 10 bases from V and 0 bases from J, with 9 bases between. This CDR3 has 12 amino acids. Germline V lookup: CDR1 MNHEY, CDR2 SVGAGI. CDR3 region: CAIKGANYGYTF. CDR3 coding DNA: TGTGCCATCAAGGGCGCTAACTATGGCTACACCTTC.

The chain is built from TRBV15 and TRBJ1-1, with D hard to call. Trimming took 3 bases from V and 4 from J, leaving 15 bases between them. The germline gives CDR1 LNHNV, CDR2 YYDKDF (reference sequence). The CDR3 totals 15 residues. CDR3: CATSSQRAVVTEAFF. The CDR3 DNA reads TGTGCCACCAGCAGTCAAAGGGCAGTGGTCACTGAAGCTTTCTTT. Looking up the rest from reference TRBV15 and TRBJ1-1 gives the full variable domain: DAMVIQNPRYQVTQFGKPVTLSCSQTLNHNVMYWYQQKSSQAPKLLFHYYDKDFNNEADTPDNFQSRRPNTSFCFLDIRSPGLGDTAMYLCATSSQRAVVTEAFFGQGTRLTVV.

The V call is TRBV7-2, the J call TRBJ1-1, with D possibly TRBD1 on 5 matching bases. Deletions cut 3 bases from V and 8 bases from J, with 10 bases between. The CDR3 length is 12 residues. Germline V gene data show CDR1 as SGHTA and CDR2 as FQGNSA. In DNA, the CDR3 is TGTGCCAGCAGCTTCCTGGGGGGGGAAGCTTTCTTT. Amino acid sequence: CASSFLGGEAFF. The full variable domain, its missing parts supplied by reference TRBV7-2 and TRBJ1-1, is GAGVSQSPSNKVTEKGKDVELRCDPISGHTALYWYRQSLGQGLEFLIYFQGNSAPDKSGLPSDRFSAERTGGSVSTLTIQRTQQEDSAVYLCASSFLGGEAFFGQGTRLTVV.

The chain carries TRBV28 and TRBJ1-5, with D possibly being TRBD1 (6 bases). Deletions cut 6 bases from V and 2 bases from J, with 14 bases between. The V gene's germline CDR1 is MDHEN and CDR2 SYDVKM. The CDR3 spans 15 residues. As DNA, the CDR3 is TGTGCCAGCAGCAACGGGGGCGGGGGCAATCAGCCCCAGCATTTT. As protein: CASSNGGGGNQPQHF.

The chain joins TRBV29-1 to TRBJ2-1, with D possibly being TRBD1 or TRBD2 (5 bases each). This CDR3 has 18 residues. Trimming left V 3 bases short and J 0 bases short, with 21 bases between. The V gene's germline CDR1 is SQVTM and CDR2 ANQGSEA. The CDR3 loop is CSVEGHSRGSSSYNEQFF. DNA for the CDR3: TGCAGCGTTGAGGGGCACTCTCGCGGGTCAAGCTCCTACAATGAGCAGTTCTTC.

The chain carries TRBV25-1 and TRBJ2-7; TRBD2 might be the D (5 bases). The germline gives CDR1 MGHDK, CDR2 SYGVNS. This CDR3 is built from 11 residues. The V and J ends lost 6 bases and 5 bases respectively, with 8 bases between them. CDR3 protein: CASSGVHEQYF. The DNA of the CDR3 is TGTGCCAGCAGCGGGGTCCACGAGCAGTACTTC.

The chain uses TRBV5-4 and TRBJ1-1; tentatively, D is TRBD1 (6 bases). This CDR3 spans 13 amino acids. Germline V gene lookup returns CDR1 SGHNT and CDR2 YYREEE (reference sequence). Trimming removed 0 bases from V and 5 bases from J, with 8 bases in between. The CDR3 loop is CASSLEGGTEAFF. CDR3 sequence (DNA): TGTGCCAGCAGCTTGGAGGGGGGAACTGAAGCTTTCTTT.

The chain combines TRBV7-3 with TRBJ1-2; TRBD1 might be the D (5 bases). The length of the CDR3 is 18 residues. The V and J ends lost 0 bases and 0 bases respectively, with 17 bases between them. The germline V gene has CDR1 SGHTA and CDR2 FQGTGA. The CDR3 is CASSLTKEGRGANYGYTF. CDR3 DNA: TGTGCCAGCAGCTTAACGAAGGAGGGAAGAGGGGCTAACTATGGCTACACCTTC.

The genes are TRBV6-5 and TRBJ2-7; D ambiguous. This CDR3 comprises 15 residues. Trimming stripped 0 bases from V and 0 bases from J, with 9 bases between. Germline V gene lookup returns CDR1 MNHEY and CDR2 SVGAGI. CDR3 sequence: CASSYSAASSYEQYF. The CDR3 DNA sequence: TGTGCCAGCAGTTACTCGGCAGCAAGCTCCTACGAGCAGTACTTC.

V is TRBV10-3 and J is TRBJ1-1; a weak D match, TRBD1 (6 bases). Deletions cut 0 bases from V and 5 bases from J, with 19 bases between. This CDR3 has 17 amino acids. CDR1 is ENHRY and CDR2 is SYGVKD in the germline V gene. The CDR3 bases are TGTGCCATCAGTGAGTCGGGGGCAGGGTTCGTAAATACTGAAGCTTTCTTT. Translation gives CAISESGAGFVNTEAFF.

The chain links TRBV7-9 to TRBJ2-2; D remains ambiguous. CDR1 SEHNR and CDR2 FQNEAQ come from the germline V gene (reference sequence). The V and J ends lost 5 bases and 5 bases respectively, with 3 bases between them. The CDR3 loop spans 11 amino acids. The CDR3: CASSPTGELFF. CDR3 bases: TGTGCCAGCAGCCCTACCGGGGAGCTGTTTTTT.

CDR3 region: CSAGVGGPQHF. CDR3 coding DNA: TGCAGTGCTGGAGTAGGGGGGCCCCAGCATTTT. The chain employs TRBV20-1 and TRBJ1-5; the D gene is possibly TRBD1 (6 bases). Germline V lookup: CDR1 DFQATT, CDR2 SNEGSKA (reference sequence). The V end was cut by 5 bases, the J end by 9 bases, with 11 bases between. The CDR3 is 11 amino acids.

This chain joins TRBV27 and TRBJ2-7; D is uncertain. The V and J ends lost 2 bases and 0 bases respectively, with 8 bases between them. The CDR3 length is 14 residues. Germline V lookup: CDR1 MNHEY, CDR2 SMNVEV (reference sequence). The CDR3 bases are TGTGCCAGCAGTTTAACATCCAGCTCCTACGAGCAGTACTTC. Translating it yields CASSLTSSSYEQYF.

The chain employs TRBV7-2 and TRBJ2-5; D is unresolved. Germline assignment: CDR1 SGHTA and CDR2 FQGNSA. Trimming removed 2 bases from V and 4 bases from J, with 8 bases in between. This CDR3 is built from 13 residues. CDR3 nucleotide sequence: TGTGCCAGCAGCTTACATCCCCTAGAGACCCAGTACTTC. Its protein product is CASSLHPLETQYF.

The genes are TRBV4-1 and TRBJ1-5; D ambiguous. Trimming took 1 base from V and 7 from J, leaving 14 bases between them. The CDR3 runs to 15 residues. CDR1 and CDR2 (germline): MGHRA, YSYEKL. The CDR3 spells CASSQGERMKQPQHF. Written as DNA, the CDR3 is TGCGCCAGCAGCCAAGGGGAGAGAATGAAACAGCCCCAGCATTTT.

This clone was recorded a few times. The V gene is TRBV7-9, the J gene TRBJ2-1; TRBD1 aligns across 9 bases. The CDR3 loop spans 13 amino acids. The V segment lost 5 bases and the J segment 6 bases; nucleotides outside the gene matches: 2. Germline CDR1 SEHNR, CDR2 FQNEAQ (reference sequence). CDR3 coding DNA: TGTGCCAGCAGCATGACAGGGGGCAATGAGCAGTTCTTC. Translating it yields CASSMTGGNEQFF.

The chain links TRBV20-1 to TRBJ2-7; no firm D call. Per germline, CDR1 DFQATT and CDR2 SNEGSKA (reference sequence). This CDR3 has 11 amino acids. V shed 5 bases and J shed 7 bases, with 12 bases lying between them. This CDR3 reads CSASDRVEQYF. The DNA for the CDR3 is TGCAGTGCTTCGGACCGAGTGGAGCAGTACTTC.

The V gene is TRBV19, the J gene TRBJ2-5; D is possibly TRBD2 (6 bases). The V gene's germline CDR1 is LNHDA and CDR2 SQIVND (reference sequence). The CDR3 extends over 14 amino acids. Trimming pared 5 bases from V and 4 bases from J, leaving 14 bases between. The CDR3 here is CASSGSLARETQYF. CDR3 coding DNA: TGTGCCAGTAGTGGCTCACTAGCCCGAGAGACCCAGTACTTC.

The chain uses TRBV29-1 and TRBJ2-5; D not certain. CDR1 is SQVTM and CDR2 is ANQGSEA in the germline V gene. CDR3 length equals 13 residues. V dropped 4 bases and J dropped 2 bases, with 11 bases sitting between them. CDR3 loop: CSVVRHGQETQYF. CDR3 bases: TGCAGCGTTGTTCGACACGGGCAAGAGACCCAGTACTTC.

The V and J genes are TRBV7-9 and TRBJ1-5; 12 positions match TRBD1. Unmatched junction bases numbered 8, after V lost 5 bases and J lost 0 bases. The CDR3 is 18 residues long. Per germline, CDR1 SEHNR and CDR2 FQNEAQ (reference sequence). In DNA form, the CDR3 reads TGTGCCAGCAGCCAGGGACAGGGGGCCTTATATAGCAATCAGCCCCAGCATTTT. This encodes CASSQGQGALYSNQPQHF.

The chain couples TRBV2 to TRBJ2-1; a possible D gene is TRBD1 (6 bases). The V gene's germline CDR1 is SNHLY and CDR2 FYNNEI. The CDR3 is 13 amino acids. The V end was cut by 5 bases, the J end by 8 bases, with 13 bases between. Here the CDR3 reads CASSIQGLDEQFF. DNA for the CDR3: TGTGCCAGCAGTATACAGGGTCTGGATGAGCAGTTCTTC.

This chain uses TRBV13 with TRBJ2-3, with no clear D. The CDR3 length is 15 residues. V dropped 4 bases and J dropped 0 bases, with 11 bases sitting between them. Germline V gene data show CDR1 as PRHDT and CDR2 as FYEKMQ (reference sequence). The CDR3 DNA reads TGTGCCAGCAGCTCGTTAGCAGCTAGCACAGATACGCAGTATTTT. Translation: CASSSLAASTDTQYF.

This chain links TRBV7-3 with TRBJ2-3, with 10 bases matching TRBD2. The V and J ends lost 0 bases and 2 bases, in that order; junction bases with no gene match: 5. The CDR3 consists of 17 residues. Germline V gene sequence: CDR1 SGHTA, CDR2 FQGTGA. CDR3 bases: TGTGCCAGCAGCTTAACAGCGACTAGCGGGTCCACAGATACGCAGTATTTT. Residues: CASSLTATSGSTDTQYF.

The V call is TRBV11-1, the J call TRBJ1-1, with unresolved D. Germline V gives CDR1 SGHAT, CDR2 FQDESV (reference sequence). CDR3 length: 12 amino acids. V lost 4 bases and J lost 1, with 4 bases in between. As DNA, the CDR3 is TGTGCCAGCAGCTCTCAGAACACTGAAGCTTTCTTT. Residues: CASSSQNTEAFF. Full variable domain (rest looked up from reference TRBV11-1 and TRBJ1-1): EAEVAQSPRYKITEKSQAVAFWCDPISGHATLYWYRQILGQGPELLVQFQDESVVDDSQLPKDRFSAERLKGVDSTLKIQPAELGDSAMYLCASSSQNTEAFFGQGTRLTVV.

The chain recombines TRBV5-1 with TRBJ2-7; TRBD1 aligns across 11 bases. The J segment lost 6 bases and the V segment lost 4 bases, leaving 6 bases of the junction unmatched. Germline CDR1 is SGHRS and CDR2 is YFSETQ. The CDR3 sequence is 14 residues long. CDR3 nucleotide sequence: TGCGCCAGCAGCCTAGGACAGGGGGCAGTCGAGCAGTACTTC. Translation: CASSLGQGAVEQYF.

The V and J genes are TRBV7-8 and TRBJ2-1; D is perhaps TRBD2 (6 bases). The germline V gene has CDR1 SGHVS and CDR2 FQNEAQ. The CDR3 totals 18 residues. The V gene lost 5 bases and the J gene lost 4 bases, with 24 bases spanning the gap. CDR3 in DNA: TGTGCCAGCAGCGGGGACGGAACCTTTCCGGGGGTTTACAATGAGCAGTTCTTC. Its translation is CASSGDGTFPGVYNEQFF.

Notes on this clone: Germline and junction disagree at one end, which may indicate a read error. The J gene is TRBJ2-2, the V gene TRBV5-6, with 11 bases fitting TRBD2. CDR3 length: 15 amino acids. The germline CDR1 and CDR2 sequences are SGHDT and YYEEEE. The CDR3 DNA is TGTGCCAGCAGTCCGACTAGCGGGAACGCCGGGGAGCTGTTTTTT. This gives the protein CASSPTSGNAGELFF.